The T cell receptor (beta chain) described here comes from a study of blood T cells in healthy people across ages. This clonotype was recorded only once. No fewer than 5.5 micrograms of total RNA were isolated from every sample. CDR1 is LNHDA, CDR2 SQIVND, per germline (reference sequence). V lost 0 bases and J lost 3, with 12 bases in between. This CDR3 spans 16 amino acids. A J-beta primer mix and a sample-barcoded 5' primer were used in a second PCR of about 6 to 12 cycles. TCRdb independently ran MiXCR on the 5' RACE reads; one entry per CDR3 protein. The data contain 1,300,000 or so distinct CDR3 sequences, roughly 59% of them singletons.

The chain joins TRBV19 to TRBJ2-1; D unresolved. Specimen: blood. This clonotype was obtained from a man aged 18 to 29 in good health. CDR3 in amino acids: CASSIDTGLDYNEQFF. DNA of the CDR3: TGTGCCAGTAGTATAGATACCGGGTTGGACTACAATGAGCAGTTCTTC.